This record covers a single TCR beta chain. The length of the CDR3 is 17 residues. V was shortened by 0 bases and J by 7 bases, with 21 bases between the two germline ends. The germline CDR1 and CDR2 sequences are LGHDT and YNNKEL (reference sequence). The data were taken from a study of blood T cell repertoires in COVID-19. This table comes from immunoSEQ multiplex PCR, and its TCRdb copy is limited to in-frame clones, with some not included. The sample comprises around 300,000 clones, about nine tenths of which are singletons, and about 2.5% rests with the top ten. This chain links TRBV3-1 (or the pseudogene TRBV3-2) with TRBJ2-5; D remains unclear. This TCR came from a man aged 18 to 30 with active or convalescent COVID-19. The sample consisted of peripheral blood. The CDR3 region has the DNA TGTGCCAGCAGCCAAGAGAGGTTGTCGGAAGACGAAGGGACCCAGTACTTC. Translation gives CASSQERLSEDEGTQYF.